Listed here is a single TCR beta chain. Profiling relied on immunoSEQ multiplex PCR, and the TCRdb table lists in-frame clones only, not all of them. The data hold nearly 80,000 clones, with roughly 84% observed a single time. These data come from a study of blood T cell repertoires in COVID-19. Overall study: The samples span acute and convalescent COVID-19 from the United States, Italy and Spain. T cells, B-cell-depleted T cells, or PBMCs supplied cDNA or gDNA.

V dropped 5 bases and J dropped 4 bases, with 17 bases sitting between them. CDR1 and CDR2 from the germline V gene are MDHEN and SYDVKM. CDR3 length: 15 residues. The sample taken for sequencing was peripheral blood. This chain joins TRBV28 and TRBJ1-2; D possibly corresponds to TRBD1 (6 bases). This sequence originates from a man between 50 and 59 years old with acute or convalescent COVID-19. For the CDR3, the DNA is TGTGCCAGCAGTCCGAGCCCCGGGACATTCTATGGCTACACCTTC. Its protein product is CASSPSPGTFYGYTF.